These 10 T cell receptor beta chains were all obtained from the same sample, sequenced in a study of post-analysis software for immune sequencing data. Study findings and constraints: Comparison of patients with controls showed a handful of TRBV segments more frequent in patients, TRBV5-6, TRBV5-1 and TRBV20-1 among them.

cDNA libraries of TCR beta carried unique molecular identifiers. TCRdb independently ran MiXCR on the PCR reads; one entry per CDR3 protein. The table lists roughly 650,000 distinct CDR3 sequences, around 64% of them singletons, with about 11% in the top ten. Their target antigens are unknown. Sequenced: blood. Receptors were obtained from a girl aged 2 to 9 with multiple sclerosis.

V usage is TRBV29-1 and J usage is TRBJ1-2; 9 bases fit TRBD1. The length of the CDR3 is 18 residues. Per the germline V gene, CDR1 is SQVTM and CDR2 is ANQGSEA. V gave up 0 bases and J gave up 4 bases; unmatched junction bases: 15. This CDR3 is CSVEDSGQGSIPSYGYTF. The CDR3, as DNA: TGCAGCGTTGAAGATTCGGGACAGGGAAGTATCCCTAGCTATGGCTACACCTTC.

Only a few counts were recorded for this clonotype. The rearrangement links TRBV6-5 to TRBJ2-7; D is unclear. Germline CDR1 MNHEY, CDR2 SVGAGI. The CDR3 covers 14 residues. V shed 0 bases and J shed 3 bases, with 9 bases lying between them. The DNA for the CDR3 is TGTGCCAGCAGTTACTCGGAACGGCACTACGAGCAGTACTTC. Translated, it gives CASSYSERHYEQYF.

The chain has TRBV10-3 and TRBJ2-1, with 7 bases identical to TRBD1. The CDR3 loop spans 13 amino acids. The V gene's germline CDR1 is ENHRY and CDR2 SYGVKD. Germline trimming cut 10 bases from V and 7 bases from J; bases unmatched to any gene: 10. CDR3 in amino acids: CATTGTARNEQFF. The CDR3 DNA reads as TGTGCCACCACTGGGACAGCAAGGAATGAGCAGTTCTTC.

The CDR3 spells CASSLGGHDPRAFF. Here the CDR3 DNA reads TGTGCCAGCAGTTTAGGGGGCCACGATCCGCGTGCTTTCTTT. The chain is built from TRBV12-3 or TRBV12-4 and TRBJ1-1; tentative D call: TRBD1 (5 bases). The CDR3 runs 14 residues. The germline V and J ends were trimmed by 1 base and 11 bases, with 17 bases remaining between them.

This clonotype was detected a few times. The J gene is TRBJ2-7, the V gene TRBV15, with a weak D call TRBD1 (5 bases). Trimming removed 0 bases from V and 5 bases from J, with 14 bases in between. Germline V CDR1 and CDR2: LNHNV, YYDKDF (reference sequence). This CDR3 region has 15 residues. The CDR3 spells CATSRDTQGADEQYF. The CDR3 bases are TGTGCCACCAGCAGAGATACCCAGGGCGCGGACGAGCAGTACTTC.

This sequence joins TRBV6-2 or TRBV6-3 and TRBJ2-1; D not resolved. Trimming took 6 bases from V and 10 from J, leaving 19 bases between them. CDR1 is MNHEY, CDR2 SVGEGT, per germline. The CDR3 length is 14 residues. The CDR3 nucleotides read TGTGCCAGCAGATCCCAAAGGGCGCGGAGCGAGCAGTTCTTC. Residues: CASRSQRARSEQFF.

The rearrangement links TRBV12-3 or TRBV12-4 to TRBJ2-7, with D perhaps matching TRBD1 (6 bases). V was cut by 6 bases and J by 2 bases, with 20 bases left in between. This CDR3 region has 16 residues. The CDR3 protein is CASSADRSQGTYEQYF. CDR3 coding DNA: TGTGCCAGCAGCGCAGACAGGTCCCAAGGCACCTACGAGCAGTACTTC.

In this sample, this clonotype turned up a few times. This sequence joins TRBV11-2 and TRBJ2-1; D possibly corresponds to TRBD1 (6 bases). Per germline, CDR1 SGHAT and CDR2 FQNNGV. This CDR3 is 15 amino acids long. V was shortened by 2 bases and J by 4 bases, with 12 bases between the two germline ends. The CDR3 nucleotides are TGTGCCAGCAGCTTAAGGGGGAAGGTATACAATGAGCAGTTCTTC. It translates to CASSLRGKVYNEQFF.

This clonotype was seen a few times. J is TRBJ2-3 and V is TRBV3-1; D is unresolved. CDR3 size: 15 residues. V dropped 0 bases and J dropped 2 bases, with 9 bases sitting between them. Per the germline V gene, CDR1 is LGHDT and CDR2 is YNNKEL (reference sequence). The CDR3 nucleotides read TGTGCCAGCAGCCAAGATCCCGTGACCACAGATACGCAGTATTTT. This codes for CASSQDPVTTDTQYF.

This chain joins TRBV28 and TRBJ2-1; 8 nucleotides match TRBD2. There are 17 residues in the CDR3. Germline lookup yields CDR1 MDHEN and CDR2 SYDVKM. The J segment lost 3 bases and the V segment lost 5 bases, leaving 12 bases of the junction unmatched. CDR3 residues: CASSTGLANGNYNEQFF. CDR3 DNA sequence: TGTGCCAGCAGTACCGGACTAGCCAACGGCAACTACAATGAGCAGTTCTTC.